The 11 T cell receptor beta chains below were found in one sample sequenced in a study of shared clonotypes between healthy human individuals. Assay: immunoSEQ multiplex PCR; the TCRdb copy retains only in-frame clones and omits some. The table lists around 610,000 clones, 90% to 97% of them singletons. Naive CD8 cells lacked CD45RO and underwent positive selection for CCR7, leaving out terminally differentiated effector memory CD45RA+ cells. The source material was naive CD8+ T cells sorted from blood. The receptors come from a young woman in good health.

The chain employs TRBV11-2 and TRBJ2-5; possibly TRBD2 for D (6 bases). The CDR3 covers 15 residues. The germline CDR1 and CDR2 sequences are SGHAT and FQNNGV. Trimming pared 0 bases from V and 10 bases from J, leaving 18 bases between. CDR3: CASSLDITAGGDQYF. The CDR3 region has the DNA TGTGCCAGCAGCTTAGATATAACAGCGGGCGGGGACCAGTACTTC.

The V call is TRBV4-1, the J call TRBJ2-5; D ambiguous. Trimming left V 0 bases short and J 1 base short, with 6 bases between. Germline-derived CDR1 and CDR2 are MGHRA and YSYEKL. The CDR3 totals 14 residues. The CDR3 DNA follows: TGCGCCAGCAGCCAAGATACTTTCCAAGAGACCCAGTACTTC. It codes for CASSQDTFQETQYF.

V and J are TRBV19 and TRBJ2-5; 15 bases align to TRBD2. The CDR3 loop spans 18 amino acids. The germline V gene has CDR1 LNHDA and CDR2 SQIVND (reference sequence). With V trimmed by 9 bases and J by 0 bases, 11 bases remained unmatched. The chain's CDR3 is CASRFIGTSGRYQETQYF. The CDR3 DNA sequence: TGTGCCAGCCGTTTCATTGGGACTAGCGGGAGGTACCAAGAGACCCAGTACTTC.

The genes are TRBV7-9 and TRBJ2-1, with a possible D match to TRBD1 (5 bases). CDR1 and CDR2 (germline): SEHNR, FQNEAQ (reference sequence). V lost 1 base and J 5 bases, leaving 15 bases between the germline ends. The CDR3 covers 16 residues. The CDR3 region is CASSLEGLARDNEQFF. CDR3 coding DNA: TGTGCCAGCAGCTTAGAGGGGTTAGCTAGGGACAATGAGCAGTTCTTC.

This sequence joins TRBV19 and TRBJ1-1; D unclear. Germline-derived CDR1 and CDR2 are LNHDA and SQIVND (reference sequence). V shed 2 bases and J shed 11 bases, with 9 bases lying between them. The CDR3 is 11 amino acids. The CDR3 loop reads CASSIRRRAFF. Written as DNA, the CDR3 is TGTGCCAGTAGTATAAGACGCAGGGCTTTCTTT.

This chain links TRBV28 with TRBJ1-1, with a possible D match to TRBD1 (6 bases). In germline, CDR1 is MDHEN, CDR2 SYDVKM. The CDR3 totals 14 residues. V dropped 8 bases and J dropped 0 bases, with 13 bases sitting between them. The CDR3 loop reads CASGDIQMNTEAFF. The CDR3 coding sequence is TGTGCCAGCGGGGACATCCAAATGAACACTGAAGCTTTCTTT.

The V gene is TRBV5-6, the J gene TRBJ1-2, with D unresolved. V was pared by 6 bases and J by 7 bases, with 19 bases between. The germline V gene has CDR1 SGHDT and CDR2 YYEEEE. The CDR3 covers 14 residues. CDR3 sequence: CASTTAGVHRGYTF. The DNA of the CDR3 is TGTGCCAGCACCACCGCCGGGGTCCACCGTGGCTACACCTTC.

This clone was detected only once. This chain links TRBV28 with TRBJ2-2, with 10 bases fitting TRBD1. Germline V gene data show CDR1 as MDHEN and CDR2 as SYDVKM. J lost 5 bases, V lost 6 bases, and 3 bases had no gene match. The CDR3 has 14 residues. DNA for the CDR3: TGTGCCAGCAGCAGACAGGGGGCGACCGGGGAGCTGTTTTTT. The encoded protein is CASSRQGATGELFF.

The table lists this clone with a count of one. In nucleotides, the CDR3 is TGTGCCAGCAGTTTAAAGAATGAGCAGTTCTTC. Amino acids: CASSLKNEQFF. The chain joins TRBV27 to TRBJ2-1; no definite D call. The CDR3 has 11 residues. V lost 2 bases to trimming and J lost 7 bases, with 3 bases between them. Germline V gene data show CDR1 as MNHEY and CDR2 as SMNVEV (reference sequence).

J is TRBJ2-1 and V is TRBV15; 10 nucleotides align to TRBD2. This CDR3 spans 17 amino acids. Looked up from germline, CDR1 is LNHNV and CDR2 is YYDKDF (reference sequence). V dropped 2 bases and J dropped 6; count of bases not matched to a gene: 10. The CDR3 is CATSRTSSSGRGNEQFF. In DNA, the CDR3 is TGTGCCACCAGCAGAACCTCCTCTAGCGGGAGAGGCAATGAGCAGTTCTTC.

Here the CDR3 reads CATSRDKNSANTGELFF. In DNA, the CDR3 is TGTGCCACCAGCAGAGATAAGAATAGCGCGAACACCGGGGAGCTGTTTTTT. The rearrangement links TRBV15 to TRBJ2-2; possible D gene TRBD2, 5 bases. Trimming took 0 bases from V and 0 from J, leaving 11 bases between them. Germline CDR1 and CDR2: LNHNV and YYDKDF (reference sequence). This CDR3 spans 17 amino acids.